Sequencing of this T cell receptor beta chain was carried out in a study of cytomegalovirus exposure and HLA in healthy donors. Broader study findings: Many donors carried some public TCRs, although rarity characterized most TCR sequences. Across donors, sequencing depth was assumed by presence/absence analyses to be roughly uniform. Accurate HLA-A and HLA-B prediction from TCR beta sequences was reported for most subjects.

Concerning this clone itself: Its target is not known.

It was with 60 Vbeta and 13 Jbeta primers that the PCR ran. Assay: immunoSEQ multiplex PCR; the TCRdb copy retains only in-frame clones and omits some. This table has 100,000 to 150,000 clones, about 8.5% appearing once. The sample was PBMCs. The origin of this receptor is a man in his forties in good health and CMV-seronegative.

CDR3 in DNA: TGTGCCAGCAGCTCAGGGGACACCCACACCGGGGAGCTGTTTTTT. Protein product: CASSSGDTHTGELFF. The V and J genes are TRBV11-3 and TRBJ2-2, with D maybe TRBD1 (6 bases). The germline V gene encodes CDR1 SGHNT and CDR2 YENEEA. Trimming stripped 4 bases from V and 3 bases from J, with 12 bases between. This CDR3 comprises 15 residues.